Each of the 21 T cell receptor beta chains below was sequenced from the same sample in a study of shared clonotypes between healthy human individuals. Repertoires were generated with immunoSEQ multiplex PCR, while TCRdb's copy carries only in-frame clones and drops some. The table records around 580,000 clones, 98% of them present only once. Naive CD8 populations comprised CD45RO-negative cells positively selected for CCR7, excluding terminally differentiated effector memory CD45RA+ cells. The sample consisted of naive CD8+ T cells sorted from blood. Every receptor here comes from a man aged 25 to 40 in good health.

The CDR3 DNA is TGTGCCAGCAGCGATACCGGGAGCCCCAACAATGAGCAGTTCTTC. This sequence encodes CASSDTGSPNNEQFF. The J gene is TRBJ2-1, the V gene TRBV7-9, with D tentatively TRBD2 (6 bases). The germline V gene encodes CDR1 SEHNR and CDR2 FQNEAQ (reference sequence). CDR3 size: 15 residues. V was trimmed by 5 bases and J by 5 bases, leaving 16 bases between them.

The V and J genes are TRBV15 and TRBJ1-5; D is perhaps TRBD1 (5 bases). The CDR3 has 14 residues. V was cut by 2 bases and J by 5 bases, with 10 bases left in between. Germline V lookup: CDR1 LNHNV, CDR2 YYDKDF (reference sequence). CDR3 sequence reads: CATSRWGLDQPQHF. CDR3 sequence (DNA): TGTGCCACCAGCAGATGGGGCCTAGATCAGCCCCAGCATTTT.

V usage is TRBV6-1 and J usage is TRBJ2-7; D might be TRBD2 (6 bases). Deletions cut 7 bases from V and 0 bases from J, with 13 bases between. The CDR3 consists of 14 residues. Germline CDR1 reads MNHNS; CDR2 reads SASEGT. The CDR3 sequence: CASTGTESSYEQYF. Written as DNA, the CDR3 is TGTGCCAGCACCGGGACTGAGAGCTCCTACGAGCAGTACTTC.

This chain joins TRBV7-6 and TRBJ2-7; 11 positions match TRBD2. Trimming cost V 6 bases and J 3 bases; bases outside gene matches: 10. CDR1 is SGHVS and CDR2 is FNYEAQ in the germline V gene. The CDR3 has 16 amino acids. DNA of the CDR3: TGTGCCAGCAGTAACCCACTAGCGGGAGAAGGCTACGAGCAGTACTTC. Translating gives CASSNPLAGEGYEQYF.

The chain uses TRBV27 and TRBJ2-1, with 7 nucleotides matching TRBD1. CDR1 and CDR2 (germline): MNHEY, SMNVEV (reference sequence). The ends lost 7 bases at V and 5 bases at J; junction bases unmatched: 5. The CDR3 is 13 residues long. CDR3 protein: CASKKQGNNEQFF. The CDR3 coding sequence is TGTGCCAGCAAAAAACAGGGGAACAATGAGCAGTTCTTC.

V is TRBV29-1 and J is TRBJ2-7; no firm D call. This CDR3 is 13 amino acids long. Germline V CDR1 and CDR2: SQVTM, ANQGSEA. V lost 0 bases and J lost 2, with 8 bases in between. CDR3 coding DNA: TGCAGCGTTGAAGATGTGATTACCTACGAGCAGTACTTC. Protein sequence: CSVEDVITYEQYF.

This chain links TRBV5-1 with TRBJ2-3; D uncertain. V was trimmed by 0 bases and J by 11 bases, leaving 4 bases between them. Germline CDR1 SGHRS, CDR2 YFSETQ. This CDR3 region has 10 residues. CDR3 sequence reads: CASSLEKQYF. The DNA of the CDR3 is TGCGCCAGCAGCTTGGAGAAGCAGTATTTT.

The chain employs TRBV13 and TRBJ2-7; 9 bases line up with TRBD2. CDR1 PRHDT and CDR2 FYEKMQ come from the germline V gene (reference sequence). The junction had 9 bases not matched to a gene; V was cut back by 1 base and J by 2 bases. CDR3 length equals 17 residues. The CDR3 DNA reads TGTGCCAGCAGCTTAGCCCGCGGGACTAGCTCCACCTACGAGCAGTACTTC. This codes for CASSLARGTSSTYEQYF.

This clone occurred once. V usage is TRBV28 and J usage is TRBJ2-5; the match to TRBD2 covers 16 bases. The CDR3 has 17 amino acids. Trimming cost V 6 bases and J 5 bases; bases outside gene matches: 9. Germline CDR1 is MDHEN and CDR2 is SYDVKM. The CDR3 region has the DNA TGTGCCAGCAGCCTTCCGGGACTAGCGGGAGGGCGGGAGACCCAGTACTTC. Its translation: CASSLPGLAGGRETQYF.

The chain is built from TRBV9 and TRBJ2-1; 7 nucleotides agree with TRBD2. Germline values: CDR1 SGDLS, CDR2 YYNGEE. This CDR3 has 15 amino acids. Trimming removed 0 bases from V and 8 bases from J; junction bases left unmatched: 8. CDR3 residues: CASSVDGGSRDEQFF. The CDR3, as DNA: TGTGCCAGCAGCGTAGATGGCGGGAGCAGAGATGAGCAGTTCTTC. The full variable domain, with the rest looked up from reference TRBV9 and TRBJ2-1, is DSGVTQTPKHLITATGQRVTLRCSPRSGDLSVYWYQQSLDQGLQFLIQYYNGEERAKGNILERFSAQQFPDLHSELNLSSLELGDSALYFCASSVDGGSRDEQFFGPGTRLTVL.

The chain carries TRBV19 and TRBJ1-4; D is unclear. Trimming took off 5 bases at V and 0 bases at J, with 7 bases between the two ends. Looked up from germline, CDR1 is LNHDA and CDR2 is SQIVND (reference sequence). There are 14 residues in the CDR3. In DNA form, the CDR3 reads TGTGCCAGTAGTGGGGAAGCAACTAATGAAAAACTGTTTTTT. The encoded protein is CASSGEATNEKLFF.

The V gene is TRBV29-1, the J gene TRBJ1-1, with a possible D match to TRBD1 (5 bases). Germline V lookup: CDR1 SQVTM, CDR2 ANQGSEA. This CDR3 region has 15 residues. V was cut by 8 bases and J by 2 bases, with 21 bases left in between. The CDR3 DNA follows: TGCAGCCTACCCTGTCCCGGGACGTCAAACACTGAAGCTTTCTTT. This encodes CSLPCPGTSNTEAFF.

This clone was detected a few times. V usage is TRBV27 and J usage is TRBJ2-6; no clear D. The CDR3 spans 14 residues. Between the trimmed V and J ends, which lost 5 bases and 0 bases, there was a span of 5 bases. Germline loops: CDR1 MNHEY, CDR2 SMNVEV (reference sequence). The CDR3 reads CASSQSSGANVLTF. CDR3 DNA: TGTGCCAGCAGTCAGAGCTCTGGGGCCAACGTCCTGACTTTC.

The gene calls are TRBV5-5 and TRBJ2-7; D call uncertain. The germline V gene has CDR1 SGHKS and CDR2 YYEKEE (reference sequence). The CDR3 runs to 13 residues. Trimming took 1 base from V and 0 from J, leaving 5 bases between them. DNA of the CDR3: TGTGCCAGCAGCTTGACGGCCTCCTACGAGCAGTACTTC. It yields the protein CASSLTASYEQYF.

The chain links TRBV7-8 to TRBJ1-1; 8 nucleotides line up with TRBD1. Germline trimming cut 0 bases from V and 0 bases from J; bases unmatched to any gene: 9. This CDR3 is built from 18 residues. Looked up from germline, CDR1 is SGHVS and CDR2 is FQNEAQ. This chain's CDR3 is CASSLAQRQGFMNTEAFF. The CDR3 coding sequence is TGTGCCAGCAGCTTAGCGCAGAGACAGGGGTTTATGAACACTGAAGCTTTCTTT.

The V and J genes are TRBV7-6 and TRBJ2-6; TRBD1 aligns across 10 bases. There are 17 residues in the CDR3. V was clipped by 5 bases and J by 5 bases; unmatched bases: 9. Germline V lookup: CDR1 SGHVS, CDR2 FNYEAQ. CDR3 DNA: TGTGCCAGCAGCCAAGGACAGGGGGGCACAAGGGCCAACGTCCTGACTTTC. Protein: CASSQGQGGTRANVLTF.

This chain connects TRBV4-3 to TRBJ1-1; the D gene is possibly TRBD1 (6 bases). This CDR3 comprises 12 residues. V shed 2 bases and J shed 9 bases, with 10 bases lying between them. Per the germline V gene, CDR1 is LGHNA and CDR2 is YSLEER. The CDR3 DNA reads TGCGCCAGCAGCCAACCACAGGGTAAAGCTTTCTTT. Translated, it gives CASSQPQGKAFF.

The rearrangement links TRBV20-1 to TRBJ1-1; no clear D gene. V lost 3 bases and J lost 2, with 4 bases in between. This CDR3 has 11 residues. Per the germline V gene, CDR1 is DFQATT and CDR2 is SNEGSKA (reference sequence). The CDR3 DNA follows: TGCAGTGCTAGCCGTAACACTGAAGCTTTCTTT. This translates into CSASRNTEAFF.

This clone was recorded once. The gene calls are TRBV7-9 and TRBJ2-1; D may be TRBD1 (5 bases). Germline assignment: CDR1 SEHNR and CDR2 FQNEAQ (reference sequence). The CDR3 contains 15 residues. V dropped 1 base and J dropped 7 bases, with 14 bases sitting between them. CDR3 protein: CASSLVDRTSNEQFF. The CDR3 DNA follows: TGTGCCAGCAGCTTAGTAGACAGAACCTCGAATGAGCAGTTCTTC.

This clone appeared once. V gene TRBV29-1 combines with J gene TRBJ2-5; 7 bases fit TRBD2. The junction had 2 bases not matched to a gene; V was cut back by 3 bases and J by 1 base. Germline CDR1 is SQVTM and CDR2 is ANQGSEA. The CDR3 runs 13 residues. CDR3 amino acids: CSVDPGGQETQYF. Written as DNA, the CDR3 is TGCAGCGTTGACCCGGGGGGCCAAGAGACCCAGTACTTC. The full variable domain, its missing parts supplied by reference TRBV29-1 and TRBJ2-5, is SAVISQKPSRDICQRGTSLTIQCQVDSQVTMMFWYRQQPGQSLTLIATANQGSEATYESGFVIDKFPISRPNLTFSTLTVSNMSPEDSSIYLCSVDPGGQETQYFGPGTRLLVL.

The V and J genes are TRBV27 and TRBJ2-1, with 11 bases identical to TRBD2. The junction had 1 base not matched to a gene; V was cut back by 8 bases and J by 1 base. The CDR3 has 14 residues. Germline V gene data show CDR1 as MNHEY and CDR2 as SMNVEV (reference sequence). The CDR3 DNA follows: TGTGCCAGCGGACTAGCGGGTTCCTACAATGAGCAGTTCTTC. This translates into CASGLAGSYNEQFF.